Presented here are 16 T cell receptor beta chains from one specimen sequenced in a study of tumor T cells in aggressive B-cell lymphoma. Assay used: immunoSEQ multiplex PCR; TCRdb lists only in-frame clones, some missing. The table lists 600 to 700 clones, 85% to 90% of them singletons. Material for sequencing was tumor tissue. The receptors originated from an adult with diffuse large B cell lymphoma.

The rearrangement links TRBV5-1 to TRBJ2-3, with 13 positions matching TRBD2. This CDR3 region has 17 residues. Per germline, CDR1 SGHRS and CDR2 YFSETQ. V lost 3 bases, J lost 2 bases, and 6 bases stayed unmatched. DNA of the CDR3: TGCGCCAGCAGCTCTGGGACTAGCGGGGTAGTCACAGATACGCAGTATTTT. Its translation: CASSSGTSGVVTDTQYF.

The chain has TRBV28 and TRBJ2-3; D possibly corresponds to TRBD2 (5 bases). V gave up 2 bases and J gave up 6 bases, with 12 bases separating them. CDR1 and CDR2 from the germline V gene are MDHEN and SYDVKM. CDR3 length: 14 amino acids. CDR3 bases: TGTGCCAGCAGTTTAGGTGGGAGAAAGGATACGCAGTATTTT. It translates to CASSLGGRKDTQYF.

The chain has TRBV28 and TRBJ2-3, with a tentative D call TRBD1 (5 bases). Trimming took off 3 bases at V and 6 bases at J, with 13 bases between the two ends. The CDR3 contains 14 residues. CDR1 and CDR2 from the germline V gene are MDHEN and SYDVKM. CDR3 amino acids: CASSLGQGLDTQYF. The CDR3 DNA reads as TGTGCCAGCAGTTTGGGTCAGGGTTTGGATACGCAGTATTTT. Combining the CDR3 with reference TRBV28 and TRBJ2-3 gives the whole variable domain DVKVTQSSRYLVKRTGEKVFLECVQDMDHENMFWYRQDPGLGLRLIYFSYDVKMKEKGDIPEGYSVSREKKERFSLILESASTNQTSMYLCASSLGQGLDTQYFGPGTRLTVL.

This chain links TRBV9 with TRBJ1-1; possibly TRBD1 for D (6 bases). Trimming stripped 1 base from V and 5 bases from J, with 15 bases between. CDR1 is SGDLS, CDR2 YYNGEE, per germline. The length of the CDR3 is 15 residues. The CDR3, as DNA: TGTGCCAGCAGCGTACTTGGGGGGGGGCGGACTGAAGCTTTCTTT. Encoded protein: CASSVLGGGRTEAFF. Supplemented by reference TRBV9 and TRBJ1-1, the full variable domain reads DSGVTQTPKHLITATGQRVTLRCSPRSGDLSVYWYQQSLDQGLQFLIQYYNGEERAKGNILERFSAQQFPDLHSELNLSSLELGDSALYFCASSVLGGGRTEAFFGQGTRLTVV.

CDR3 loop: CATLDRGRNQPQHF. The CDR3 coding sequence is TGTGCCACATTAGACAGGGGGCGAAATCAGCCCCAGCATTTT. The chain is built from TRBV28 and TRBJ1-5; TRBD1 agrees at 10 bases. V lost 10 bases and J lost 4; bases outside the gene matches: 7. CDR1 MDHEN and CDR2 SYDVKM come from the germline V gene. The length of the CDR3 is 14 residues.

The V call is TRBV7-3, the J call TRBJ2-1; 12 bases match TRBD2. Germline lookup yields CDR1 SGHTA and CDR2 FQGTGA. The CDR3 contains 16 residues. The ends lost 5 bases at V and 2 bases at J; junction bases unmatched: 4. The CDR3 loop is CASSIASGGAYNEQFF. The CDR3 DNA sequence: TGTGCCAGCAGCATTGCTAGCGGGGGGGCCTACAATGAGCAGTTCTTC.

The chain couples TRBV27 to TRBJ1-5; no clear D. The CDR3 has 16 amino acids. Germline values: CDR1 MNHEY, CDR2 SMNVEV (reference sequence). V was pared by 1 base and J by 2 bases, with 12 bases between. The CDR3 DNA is TGTGCCAGCAGTTTATTCGGGGTACCGGGCAATCAGCCCCAGCATTTT. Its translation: CASSLFGVPGNQPQHF.

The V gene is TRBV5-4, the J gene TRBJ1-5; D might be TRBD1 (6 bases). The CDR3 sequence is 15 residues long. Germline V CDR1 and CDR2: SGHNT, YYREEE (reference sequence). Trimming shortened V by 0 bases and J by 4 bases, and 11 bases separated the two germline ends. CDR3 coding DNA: TGTGCCAGCAGCTTGGCAGGGGCCTTTAATCAGCCCCAGCATTTT. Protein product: CASSLAGAFNQPQHF.

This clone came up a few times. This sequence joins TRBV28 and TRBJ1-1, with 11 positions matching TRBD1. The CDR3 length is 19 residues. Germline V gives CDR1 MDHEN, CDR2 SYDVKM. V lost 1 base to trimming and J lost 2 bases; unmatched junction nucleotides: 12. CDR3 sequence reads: CASSLSAPWGQGDNTEAFF. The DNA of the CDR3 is TGTGCCAGCAGTTTATCAGCCCCGTGGGGACAGGGGGATAACACTGAAGCTTTCTTT.

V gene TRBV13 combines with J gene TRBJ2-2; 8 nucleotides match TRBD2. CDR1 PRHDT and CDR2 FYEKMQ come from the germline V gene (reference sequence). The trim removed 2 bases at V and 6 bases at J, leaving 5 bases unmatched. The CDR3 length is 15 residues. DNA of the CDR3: TGTGCCAGCAGCTTAATTTCGCGGGAGGCCGGGGAGCTGTTTTTT. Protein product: CASSLISREAGELFF.

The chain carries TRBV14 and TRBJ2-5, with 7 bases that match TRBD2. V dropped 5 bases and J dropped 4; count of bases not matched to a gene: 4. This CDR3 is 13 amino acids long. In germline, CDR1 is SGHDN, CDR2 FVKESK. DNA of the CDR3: TGTGCCAGCAGCTTAGGACTAGGAGAGACCCAGTACTTC. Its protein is CASSLGLGETQYF.

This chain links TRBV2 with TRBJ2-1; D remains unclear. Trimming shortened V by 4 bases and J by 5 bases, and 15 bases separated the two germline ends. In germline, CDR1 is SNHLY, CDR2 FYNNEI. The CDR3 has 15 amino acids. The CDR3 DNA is TGTGCCAGCAGTGGCGGTGCTAGTTTAGACAATGAGCAGTTCTTC. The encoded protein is CASSGGASLDNEQFF.

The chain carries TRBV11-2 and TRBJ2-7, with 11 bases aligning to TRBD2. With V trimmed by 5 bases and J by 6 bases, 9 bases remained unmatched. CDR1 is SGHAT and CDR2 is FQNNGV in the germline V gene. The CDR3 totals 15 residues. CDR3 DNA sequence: TGTGCCAGCAGCGTCAGGACTAGCGGGCAGGGCGAGCAGTACTTC. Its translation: CASSVRTSGQGEQYF.

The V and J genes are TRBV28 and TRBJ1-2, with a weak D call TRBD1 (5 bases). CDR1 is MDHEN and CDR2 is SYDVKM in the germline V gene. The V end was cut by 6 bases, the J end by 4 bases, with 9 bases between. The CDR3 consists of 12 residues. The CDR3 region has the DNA TGTGCCAGCAGAACAGACAGCTATGGCTACACCTTC. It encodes CASRTDSYGYTF.

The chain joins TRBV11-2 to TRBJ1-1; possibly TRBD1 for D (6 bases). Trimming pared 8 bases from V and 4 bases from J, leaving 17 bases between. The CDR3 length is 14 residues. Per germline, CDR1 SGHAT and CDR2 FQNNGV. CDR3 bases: TGTGCCAGCGCCAAGGGGAGGGGGACCACTGAAGCTTTCTTT. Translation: CASAKGRGTTEAFF.

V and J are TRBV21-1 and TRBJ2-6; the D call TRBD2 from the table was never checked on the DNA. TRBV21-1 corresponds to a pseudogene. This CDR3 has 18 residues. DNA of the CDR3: TGTGCCAGCAGGCCGTTTCTAGCTACAACAAGTCGGGCCAACGTCCTGACTTTC. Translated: CASRPFLATTSRANVLTF.